These 15 T cell receptor beta chains came from one sample sequenced in a study. Cells sorted as Tregs were CD4+, CD25+ and CD127-/low. MiXCR, applied by TCRdb to the 5' RACE reads, yields one record per CDR3 protein. The sample includes about 9,100 distinct CDR3 sequences, 11% to 15% of them seen just once. The sequenced sample was Tregs sorted from blood. These receptors were collected from a female donor with breast cancer.

Turning to this clonotype: This may stem from a read error, because a much larger clone lies one nucleotide away. The chain couples TRBV12-3 or TRBV12-4 to TRBJ1-5, with 9 nucleotides matching TRBD1. The CDR3 spans 15 residues. The CDR3 loop is CVSSNTGGAGQPQHF. CDR3 DNA sequence: TGTGTCAGCAGCAATACAGGGGGCGCCGGTCAGCCCCAGCATTTT.

In this sample, this clonotype turned up a few times. V usage is TRBV14 and J usage is TRBJ1-1; tentative D call: TRBD1 (5 bases). This CDR3 contains 12 residues. Trimming shortened V by 0 bases and J by 10 bases, and 9 bases separated the two germline ends. Germline V gives CDR1 SGHDN, CDR2 FVKESK. The CDR3 DNA reads TGTGCCAGCAGCCAAGAAGGGACCCGAGCTTTCTTT. Protein product: CASSQEGTRAFF. The entire variable domain, with the rest obtained from reference TRBV14 and TRBJ1-1, is as follows: EAGVTQFPSHSVIEKGQTVTLRCDPISGHDNLYWYRRVMGKEIKFLLHFVKESKQDESGMPNNRFLAERTGGTYSTLKVQPAELEDSGVYFCASSQEGTRAFFGQGTRLTVV.

This clonotype is judged medium-sized. The rearrangement joins TRBV7-9 to TRBJ2-6; D ambiguous. Trimming shortened V by 3 bases and J by 0 bases, and 12 bases separated the two germline ends. The germline CDR1 and CDR2 sequences are SEHNR and FQNEAQ (reference sequence). The CDR3 sequence is 17 residues long. This CDR3 is CASSFSTLRSGANVLTF. In DNA form, the CDR3 reads TGTGCCAGCAGCTTTAGTACACTCCGCTCTGGGGCCAACGTCCTGACTTTC.

Within the sample, this clonotype is medium-sized. The genes are TRBV20-1 and TRBJ1-5; 7 nucleotides agree with TRBD1. This CDR3 has 12 amino acids. Per the germline V gene, CDR1 is DFQATT and CDR2 is SNEGSKA (reference sequence). The CDR3 protein is CSGTDNNQPQHF. CDR3 coding DNA: TGCAGCGGGACAGATAATAATCAGCCCCAGCATTTT.

This clonotype was detected many times. The V and J genes are TRBV6-1 and TRBJ1-1; tentative D call: TRBD1 (5 bases). The CDR3 consists of 14 residues. Germline CDR1 and CDR2: MNHNS and SASEGT. V was clipped by 4 bases and J by 4 bases, with 13 bases between them. The CDR3 sequence: CASSGNGGVTEAFF. The CDR3, as DNA: TGTGCCAGCAGTGGAAATGGGGGAGTCACTGAAGCTTTCTTT.

This clonotype was counted only a few times. Possible read error: a much larger clone is one base away. This rearrangement joins TRBV12-3 or TRBV12-4 to TRBJ1-1, with a possible D match to TRBD1 (6 bases). The CDR3 runs to 12 residues. The CDR3 sequence is CASSSQGFEACF. The DNA of the CDR3 is TGTGCCAGCAGTTCACAGGGATTTGAAGCTTGCTTT.

This clonotype was seen ten or more times. The chain couples TRBV29-1 to TRBJ2-1, with TRBD2 matching over 16 bases. The CDR3 totals 16 residues. CDR1 and CDR2 from the germline V gene are SQVTM and ANQGSEA. The junction had 2 bases not matched to a gene; V was cut back by 4 bases and J by 2 bases. The CDR3 DNA reads as TGCAGCGTTGGGGGGACTAGCGGGAGGGCCTACAATGAGCAGTTCTTC. This sequence encodes CSVGGTSGRAYNEQFF.

This clonotype was seen repeatedly, ten times or more. The genes are TRBV7-9 and TRBJ2-7; 9 positions match TRBD1. The CDR3 has 16 amino acids. Per the germline V gene, CDR1 is SEHNR and CDR2 is FQNEAQ (reference sequence). V was clipped by 1 base and J by 1 base; unmatched bases: 5. In DNA, the CDR3 is TGTGCCAGCAGCTTAGGAAAGGGACAGGGTTCCTACGAGCAGTACTTC. Translating gives CASSLGKGQGSYEQYF.

In this sample, this clonotype turned up a few times. V and J are TRBV20-1 and TRBJ1-5; D is uncertain. The length of the CDR3 is 14 residues. The germline V gene encodes CDR1 DFQATT and CDR2 SNEGSKA (reference sequence). V was shortened by 1 base and J by 2 bases, with 9 bases between the two germline ends. CDR3 coding DNA: TGCAGTGCTAGAGTCCAAAACGGCAATCAGCCCCAGCATTTT. Translation gives CSARVQNGNQPQHF.

This clonotype was seen a handful of times. The chain recombines TRBV29-1 with TRBJ1-1, with D hard to call. V dropped 8 bases and J dropped 6 bases, with 16 bases sitting between them. This CDR3 contains 12 residues. The germline CDR1 and CDR2 sequences are SQVTM and ANQGSEA. CDR3 sequence reads: CSISEGFPEAFF. CDR3 sequence (DNA): TGCAGCATCTCCGAGGGTTTCCCTGAAGCTTTCTTT.

To note about this clonotype: A read error may explain this, as a much larger clone is one base away. The chain recombines TRBV24-1 with TRBJ1-1; D not certain. The CDR3 consists of 14 residues. CDR1 is KGHDR, CDR2 SFDVKD, per germline. The CDR3 DNA follows: TGTGCCACCAGTGGCAACCGAGGGTTTACTGAAGCTTCCTTT. It encodes CATSGNRGFTEASF.

By share, this clonotype counts as medium-sized. The chain carries TRBV12-3 or TRBV12-4 and TRBJ2-1; D is unclear. V lost 4 bases to trimming and J lost 6 bases, with 10 bases between them. CDR3 length: 13 residues. The DNA for the CDR3 is TGTGCCAGCAGTTCGTGGCAGGCCAATGAGCAGTTCTTC. It is translated as CASSSWQANEQFF.

This clonotype was seen repeatedly, ten times or more. The chain couples TRBV5-6 to TRBJ2-3, with 11 bases that match TRBD2. The germline V gene encodes CDR1 SGHDT and CDR2 YYEEEE. This CDR3 contains 18 residues. With V trimmed by 5 bases and J by 1 base, 12 bases remained unmatched. CDR3 nucleotide sequence: TGTGCCAGCAGGGAACTAGCGGGAGTCTTCCGGCGCACAGATACGCAGTATTTT. It translates to CASRELAGVFRRTDTQYF.

This clonotype has a count of ten or more. The chain has TRBV11-3 and TRBJ2-7, with D unresolved. CDR3 length: 14 amino acids. CDR1 and CDR2 (germline): SGHNT, YENEEA. Deletions cut 1 base from V and 2 bases from J, with 9 bases between. The CDR3 protein is CASSLGPDTYEQYF. CDR3 nucleotides: TGTGCCAGCAGCTTAGGCCCGGATACCTACGAGCAGTACTTC.

This clonotype has a count of ten or more. The genes are TRBV24-1 and TRBJ2-1, with TRBD2 matching 8 bases. There are 14 residues in the CDR3. Germline V gene sequence: CDR1 KGHDR, CDR2 SFDVKD. Losses at the gene ends were 3 bases for V and 10 bases for J; bases not matched to a gene: 7. Here the CDR3 reads CATSDGVAGYEQFF. The DNA for the CDR3 is TGTGCCACCAGTGATGGGGTAGCGGGGTACGAGCAGTTCTTC.